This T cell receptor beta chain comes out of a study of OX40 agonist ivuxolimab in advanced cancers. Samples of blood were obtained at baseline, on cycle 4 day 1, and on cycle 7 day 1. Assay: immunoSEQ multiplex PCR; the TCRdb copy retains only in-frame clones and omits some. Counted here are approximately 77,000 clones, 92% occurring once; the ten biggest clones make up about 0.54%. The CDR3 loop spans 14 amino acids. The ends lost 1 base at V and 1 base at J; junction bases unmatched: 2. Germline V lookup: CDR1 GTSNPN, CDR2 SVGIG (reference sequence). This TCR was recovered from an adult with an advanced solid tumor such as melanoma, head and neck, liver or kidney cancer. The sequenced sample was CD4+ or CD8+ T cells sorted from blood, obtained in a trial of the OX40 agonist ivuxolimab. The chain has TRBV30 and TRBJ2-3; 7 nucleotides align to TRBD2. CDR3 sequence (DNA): TGTGCCTGGAGTGGTCTAGCGGGCACAGATACGCAGTATTTT. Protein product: CAWSGLAGTDTQYF.